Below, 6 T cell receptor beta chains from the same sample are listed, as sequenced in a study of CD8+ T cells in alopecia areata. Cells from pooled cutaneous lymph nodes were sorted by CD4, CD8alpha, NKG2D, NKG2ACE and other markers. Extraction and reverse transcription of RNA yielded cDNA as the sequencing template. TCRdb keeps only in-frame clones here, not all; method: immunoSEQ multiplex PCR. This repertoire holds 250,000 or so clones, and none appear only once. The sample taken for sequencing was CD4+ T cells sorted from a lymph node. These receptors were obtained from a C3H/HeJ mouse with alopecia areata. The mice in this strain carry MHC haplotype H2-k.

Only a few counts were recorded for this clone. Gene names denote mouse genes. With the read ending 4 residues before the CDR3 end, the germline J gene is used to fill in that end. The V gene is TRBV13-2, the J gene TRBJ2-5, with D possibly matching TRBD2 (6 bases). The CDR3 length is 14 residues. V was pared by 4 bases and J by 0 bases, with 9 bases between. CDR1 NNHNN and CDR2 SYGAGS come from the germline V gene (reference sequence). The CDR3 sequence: CASGSGVNQDTQYF. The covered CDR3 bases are TGTGCCAGCGGTTCTGGGGTTAACCAAGAC.

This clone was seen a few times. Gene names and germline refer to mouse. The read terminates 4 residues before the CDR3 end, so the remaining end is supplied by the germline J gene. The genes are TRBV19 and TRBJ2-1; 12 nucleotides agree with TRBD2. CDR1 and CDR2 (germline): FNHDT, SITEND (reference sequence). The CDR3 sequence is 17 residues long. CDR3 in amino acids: CASSQTRDWGVGAEQFF. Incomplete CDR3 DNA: TGTGCCAGCAGTCAGACCCGGGACTGGGGGGTCGGAGCT.

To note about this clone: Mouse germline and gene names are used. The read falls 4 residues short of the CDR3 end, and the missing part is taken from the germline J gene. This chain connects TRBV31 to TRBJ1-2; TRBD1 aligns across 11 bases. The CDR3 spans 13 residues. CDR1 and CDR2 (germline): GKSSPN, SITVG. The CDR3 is CAWSGTGGRDYTF. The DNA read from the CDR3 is TGTGCCTGGAGCGGGACAGGGGGACGC.

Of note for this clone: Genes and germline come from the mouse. CDR3 sequence: CASSRLRGGADAETLYF. The part of the CDR3 DNA that was read is TGTGCCAGCAGCCGGCTCCGGGGGGGCGCTGATGCAGAA. The gene calls are TRBV5 and TRBJ2-3; 8 nucleotides line up with TRBD2. The CDR3 end lies 4 residues beyond the end of the read and is filled in from the germline J gene. Germline CDR1 and CDR2: LGHNA and YNLKQL (reference sequence). The CDR3 runs 17 residues. The V and J ends lost 4 bases and 2 bases, in that order; junction bases with no gene match: 11.

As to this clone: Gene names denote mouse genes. The sequenced part of the CDR3 DNA is TGTGCCTGGAGTCTCAGGGGGCGAGCT. Protein sequence: CAWSLRGRA. The CDR3 in full is CAWSLRGRAEQFF. The chain joins TRBV31 to TRBJ2-1; TRBD1 matches 8 bases. The CDR3 end lies 4 residues beyond the end of the read and is filled in from the germline J gene. This CDR3 spans 13 amino acids. The germline V gene encodes CDR1 GKSSPN and CDR2 SITVG. Using reference TRBV31 and TRBJ2-1 for the parts outside the CDR3, the full variable domain is AQTIHQWPVAEIKAVGSPLSLGCTIKGKSSPNLYWYWQATGGTLQQLFYSITVGQVESVVQLNLSASRPKDDQFILSTEKLLLSHSGFYLCAWSLRGRAEQFFGPGTRLTVL.

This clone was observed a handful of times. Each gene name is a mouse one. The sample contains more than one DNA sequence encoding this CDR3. Incomplete CDR3 DNA: TGTGCCAGCACCCTGACTGGGGGTTAT. Translating it yields CASTLTGGY. The whole CDR3 sequence reads CASTLTGGYEQYF. V and J are TRBV19 and TRBJ2-7, with TRBD2 identical over 9 bases. The read falls 4 residues short of the CDR3 end, and the missing part is taken from the germline J gene. The CDR3 spans 13 residues. Per germline, CDR1 FNHDT and CDR2 SITEND (reference sequence).